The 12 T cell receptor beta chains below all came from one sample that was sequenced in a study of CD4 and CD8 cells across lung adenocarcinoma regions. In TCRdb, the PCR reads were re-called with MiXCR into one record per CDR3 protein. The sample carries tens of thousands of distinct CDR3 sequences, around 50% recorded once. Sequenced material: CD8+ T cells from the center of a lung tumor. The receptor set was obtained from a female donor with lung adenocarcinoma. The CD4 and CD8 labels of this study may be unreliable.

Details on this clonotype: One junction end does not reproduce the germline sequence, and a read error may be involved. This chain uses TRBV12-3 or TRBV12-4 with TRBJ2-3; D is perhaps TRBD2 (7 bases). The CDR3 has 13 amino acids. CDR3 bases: TGTGCCAGCAGTGGGGGGGGCACAGATACGCAGTACTTT. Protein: CASSGGGTDTQYF.

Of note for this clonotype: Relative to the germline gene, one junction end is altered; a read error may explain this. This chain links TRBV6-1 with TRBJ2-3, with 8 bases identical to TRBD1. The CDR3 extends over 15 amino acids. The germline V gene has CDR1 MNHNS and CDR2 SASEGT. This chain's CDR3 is CASSAGQGAENTQYF. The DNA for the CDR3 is TGTGCCAGCAGTGCGGGGCAGGGGGCCGAAAATACGCAGTACTTT.

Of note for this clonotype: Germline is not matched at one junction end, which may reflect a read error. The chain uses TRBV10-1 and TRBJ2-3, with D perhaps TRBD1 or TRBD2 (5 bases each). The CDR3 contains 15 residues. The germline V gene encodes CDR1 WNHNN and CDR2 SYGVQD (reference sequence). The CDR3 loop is CAGGQGSRGQDTQYF. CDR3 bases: TGCGCCGGGGGTCAAGGGAGCCGGGGCCAAGATACCCAGTATTTC.

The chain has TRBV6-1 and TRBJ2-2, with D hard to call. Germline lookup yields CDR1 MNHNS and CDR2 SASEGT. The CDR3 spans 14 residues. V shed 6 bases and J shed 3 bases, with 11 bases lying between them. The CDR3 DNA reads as TGTGCCAGCAGCCGGCGCCCCGACACCGGGGAGCTGTTTTTT. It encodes CASSRRPDTGELFF.

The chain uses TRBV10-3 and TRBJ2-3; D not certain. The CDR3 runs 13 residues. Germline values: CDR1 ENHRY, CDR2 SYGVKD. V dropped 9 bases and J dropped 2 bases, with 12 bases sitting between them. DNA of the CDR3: TGTGCCATTGCGAGGTCGTACACAGATACGCAGTATTTT. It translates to CAIARSYTDTQYF.

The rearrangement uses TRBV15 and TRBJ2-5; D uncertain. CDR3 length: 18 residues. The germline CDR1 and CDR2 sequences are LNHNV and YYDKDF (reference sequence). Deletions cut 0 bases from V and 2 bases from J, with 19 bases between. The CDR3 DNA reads TGTGCCACCAGCAGAGATTCACTCCGGTTCGCCGAACAAGAGACCCAGTACTTC. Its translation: CATSRDSLRFAEQETQYF.

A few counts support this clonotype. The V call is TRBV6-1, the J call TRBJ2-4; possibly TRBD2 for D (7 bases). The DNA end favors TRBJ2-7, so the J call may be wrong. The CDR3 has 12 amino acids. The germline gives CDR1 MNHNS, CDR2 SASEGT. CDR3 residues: CASGRGYGEQYF. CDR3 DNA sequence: TGTGCCAGCGGGAGGGGGTATGGCGAGCAGTACTTC.

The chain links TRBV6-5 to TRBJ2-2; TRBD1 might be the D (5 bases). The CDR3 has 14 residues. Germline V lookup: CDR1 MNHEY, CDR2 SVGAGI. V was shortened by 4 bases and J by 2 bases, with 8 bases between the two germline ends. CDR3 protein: CASSWGQNTGELFF. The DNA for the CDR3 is TGTGCCAGCAGTTGGGGCCAAAACACCGGGGAGCTGTTTTTT.

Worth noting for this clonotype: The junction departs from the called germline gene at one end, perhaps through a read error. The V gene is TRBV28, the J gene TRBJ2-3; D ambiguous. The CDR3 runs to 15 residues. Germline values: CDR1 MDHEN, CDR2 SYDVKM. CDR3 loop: CGSSLGLRAKNTQYF. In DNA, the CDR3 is TGTGGCAGCAGTTTAGGGCTGAGAGCCAAAAATACTCAGTACTTT. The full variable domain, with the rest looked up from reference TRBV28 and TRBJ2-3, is DVKVTQSSRYLVKRTGEKVFLECVQDMDHENMFWYRQDPGLGLRLIYFSYDVKMKEKGDIPEGYSVSREKKERFSLILESASTNQTSMYLCGSSLGLRAKNTQYFGPGTRLTVL.

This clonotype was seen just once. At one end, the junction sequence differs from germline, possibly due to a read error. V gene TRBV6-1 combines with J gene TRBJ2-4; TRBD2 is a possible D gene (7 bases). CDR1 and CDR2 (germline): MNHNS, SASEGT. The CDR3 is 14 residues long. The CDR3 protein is CASKGGRGKNTQYF. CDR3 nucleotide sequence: TGTGCCAGCAAGGGGGGGCGTGGCAAAAACACTCAGTACTTC.

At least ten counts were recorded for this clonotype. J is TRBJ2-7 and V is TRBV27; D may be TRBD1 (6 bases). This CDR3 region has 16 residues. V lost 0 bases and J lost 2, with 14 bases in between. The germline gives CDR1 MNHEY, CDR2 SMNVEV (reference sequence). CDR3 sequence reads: CASSLSWTDIPYEQYF. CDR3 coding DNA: TGTGCCAGCAGTTTATCTTGGACAGATATCCCCTACGAGCAGTACTTC.

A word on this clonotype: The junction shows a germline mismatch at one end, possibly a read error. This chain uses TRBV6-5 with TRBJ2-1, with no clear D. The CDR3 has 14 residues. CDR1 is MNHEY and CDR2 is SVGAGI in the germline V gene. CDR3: CAGSYSARTDEQFF. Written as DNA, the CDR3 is TGTGCCGGCAGTTACTCTGCGAGGACGGATGAGCAGTTCTTT.